The 18 T cell receptor beta chains presented below share a single source sample, sequenced in a study of monozygotic twins with inflammatory bowel disease. No DNA is given; TCRdb re-called the 5' RACE reads and lists each CDR3 protein once. With 310,000 or so distinct CDR3 sequences in the sample, the ten largest clones hold 2% to 2.5%. The sequenced sample consisted of blood. These receptors were taken from a human donor with ulcerative colitis or Crohn's disease, or a healthy co-twin of an affected twin (not recorded which).

The chain links TRBV7-9 to TRBJ1-1; TCRdb names TRBD1, which stays unverified in the absence of DNA. The CDR3 sequence is 15 residues long. CDR1 SEHNR and CDR2 FQNEAQ come from the germline V gene (reference sequence). CDR3 residues: CASSRTPKLNTEAFF.

This chain connects TRBV3-1 to TRBJ2-1; without DNA, the TCRdb call of TRBD2 cannot be checked. The CDR3 runs 14 residues. Germline assignment: CDR1 LGHDT and CDR2 YNNKEL (reference sequence). CDR3 protein: CASSQERASNEQFF.

The chain uses TRBV20-1 and TRBJ2-6; TCRdb's D gene call, TRBD2, goes unchecked for lack of DNA. This CDR3 has 18 residues. Germline assignment: CDR1 DFQATT and CDR2 SNEGSKA (reference sequence). The CDR3 is CSARVRTSGVSGANVLTF.

The gene calls are TRBV4-1 and TRBJ2-7; absent DNA, TCRdb's TRBD1 call cannot be checked. Germline V gene sequence: CDR1 MGHRA, CDR2 YSYEKL. This CDR3 spans 15 amino acids. CDR3 sequence: CASSQGNSGVYEQYF.

This sequence joins TRBV28 and TRBJ2-5. The germline CDR1 and CDR2 sequences are MDHEN and SYDVKM. The CDR3 spans 14 residues. The CDR3 sequence is CASSLSAAQETQYF.

The rearrangement links TRBV7-2 to TRBJ2-6; TCRdb's assignment of TRBD1 cannot be checked, as there is no DNA. The CDR3 length is 14 residues. CDR1 and CDR2 (germline): SGHTA, FQGNSA. The chain's CDR3 is CASNQGTGANVLTF.

The V gene is TRBV27, the J gene TRBJ2-5; the D gene TCRdb calls, TRBD1, cannot be checked with no DNA. CDR1 is MNHEY, CDR2 SMNVEV, per germline (reference sequence). The CDR3 is 16 amino acids. CDR3 in amino acids: CASSSLFRTGDETQYF.

The rearrangement links TRBV20-1 to TRBJ2-2. CDR1 is DFQATT, CDR2 SNEGSKA, per germline (reference sequence). The CDR3 totals 13 residues. This CDR3 reads CSARDGVGGELFF.

The rearrangement joins TRBV7-2 to TRBJ2-5; without DNA, the TCRdb call of TRBD1 cannot be checked. The CDR3 sequence is 13 residues long. CDR1 and CDR2 from the germline V gene are SGHTA and FQGNSA. Here the CDR3 reads CASSLAERGTQYF.

The CDR3 region is CASSHGSVTSYEQYF. The gene calls are TRBV5-1 and TRBJ2-7. The CDR3 is 15 residues long. Germline V gives CDR1 SGHRS, CDR2 YFSETQ.

The CDR3 loop is CSASPGQGDHSNQPQHF. The rearrangement joins TRBV20-1 to TRBJ1-5; TCRdb names TRBD1, which stays unverified in the absence of DNA. The CDR3 runs to 17 residues. CDR1 is DFQATT and CDR2 is SNEGSKA in the germline V gene (reference sequence).

V and J are TRBV20-1 and TRBJ1-5. Germline lookup yields CDR1 DFQATT and CDR2 SNEGSKA (reference sequence). This CDR3 comprises 13 residues. CDR3 loop: CSARRRPDLPQHF.

The chain combines TRBV19 with TRBJ2-2; TCRdb calls TRBD2, which cannot be checked without DNA. CDR3 length: 15 residues. Germline lookup yields CDR1 LNHDA and CDR2 SQIVND (reference sequence). The CDR3 sequence is CASSMSGKVTGELFF. The full variable domain, its missing parts supplied by reference TRBV19 and TRBJ2-2, is DGGITQSPKYLFRKEGQNVTLSCEQNLNHDAMYWYRQDPGQGLRLIYYSQIVNDFQKGDIAEGYSVSREKKESFPLTVTSAQKNPTAFYLCASSMSGKVTGELFFGEGSRLTVL.

The genes are TRBV5-4 and TRBJ1-3. CDR1 and CDR2 (germline): SGHNT, YYREEE (reference sequence). CDR3 length: 14 amino acids. CDR3 protein: CASSSWDSGNTIYF.

The chain uses TRBV5-1 and TRBJ1-6. This CDR3 is built from 14 residues. CDR1 SGHRS and CDR2 YFSETQ come from the germline V gene. CDR3 residues: CASSAAGANSPLHF.

The CDR3 loop reads CASSQVAISSTDTQYF. V is TRBV4-1 and J is TRBJ2-3; the D call of TRBD2 rests on TCRdb alone, since no DNA is present to check it. This CDR3 spans 16 amino acids. Germline-derived CDR1 and CDR2 are MGHRA and YSYEKL.

The rearrangement joins TRBV7-2 to TRBJ1-5. CDR3 length equals 13 residues. The germline V gene encodes CDR1 SGHTA and CDR2 FQGNSA. The CDR3 reads CASSLESSQPQHF.

This chain connects TRBV18 to TRBJ2-5; TCRdb's D gene call, TRBD2, goes unchecked for lack of DNA. Germline CDR1 and CDR2: KGHSH and LQKENI. This CDR3 has 15 amino acids. The CDR3 loop is CASSPPSESRETQYF.